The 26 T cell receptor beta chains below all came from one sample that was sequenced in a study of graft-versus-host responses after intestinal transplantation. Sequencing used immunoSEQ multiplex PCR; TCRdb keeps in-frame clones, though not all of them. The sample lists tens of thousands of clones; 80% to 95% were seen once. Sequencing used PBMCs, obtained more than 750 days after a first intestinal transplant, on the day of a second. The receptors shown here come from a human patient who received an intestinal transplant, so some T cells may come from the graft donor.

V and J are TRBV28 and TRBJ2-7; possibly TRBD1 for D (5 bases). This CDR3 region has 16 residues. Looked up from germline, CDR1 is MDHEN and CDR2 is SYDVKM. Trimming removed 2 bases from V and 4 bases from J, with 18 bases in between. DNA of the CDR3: TGTGCCAGCAGTTTAGACAGTGGGGCGTTTTATTACGAGCAGTACTTC. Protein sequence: CASSLDSGAFYYEQYF.

The CDR3 DNA reads as TGTGCCAGCAGTTACTCCTTACAAGGCGCTGAAGCTTTCTTT. Translation gives CASSYSLQGAEAFF. The chain uses TRBV6-6 and TRBJ1-1; D not resolved. Germline CDR1 MNHNY, CDR2 SVGAGI (reference sequence). The CDR3 extends over 14 amino acids. The ends were cut back, 0 bases at V and 6 bases at J, with 11 bases in the middle.

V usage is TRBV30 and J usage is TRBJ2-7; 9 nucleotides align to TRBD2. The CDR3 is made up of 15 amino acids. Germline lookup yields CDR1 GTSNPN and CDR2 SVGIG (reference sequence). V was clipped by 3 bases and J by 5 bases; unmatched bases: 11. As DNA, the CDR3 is TGTGCCTGGAGAGCAGCGGGAGGCGCCGCAAACGAGCAGTACTTC. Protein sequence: CAWRAAGGAANEQYF.

The CDR3 is CASSPGLAGVVDTQYF. DNA for the CDR3: TGCGCCAGCAGCCCAGGACTAGCGGGAGTGGTAGATACGCAGTATTTT. The chain couples TRBV4-1 to TRBJ2-3; 13 nucleotides match TRBD2. V lost 4 bases, J lost 5 bases, and 6 bases stayed unmatched. CDR1 and CDR2 (germline): MGHRA, YSYEKL. The length of the CDR3 is 16 residues.

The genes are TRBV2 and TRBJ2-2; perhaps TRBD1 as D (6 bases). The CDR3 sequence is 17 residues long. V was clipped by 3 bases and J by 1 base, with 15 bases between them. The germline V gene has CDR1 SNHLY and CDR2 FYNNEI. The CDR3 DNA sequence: TGTGCCAGCAGTGACTTGGGGGCAGGGGTGAACACCGGGGAGCTGTTTTTT. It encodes CASSDLGAGVNTGELFF.

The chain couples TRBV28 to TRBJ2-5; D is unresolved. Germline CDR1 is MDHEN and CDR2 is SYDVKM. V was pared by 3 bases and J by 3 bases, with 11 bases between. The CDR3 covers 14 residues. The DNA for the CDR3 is TGTGCCAGCAGTTTTAGGGCAGGAGAAGAGACCCAGTACTTC. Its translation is CASSFRAGEETQYF.

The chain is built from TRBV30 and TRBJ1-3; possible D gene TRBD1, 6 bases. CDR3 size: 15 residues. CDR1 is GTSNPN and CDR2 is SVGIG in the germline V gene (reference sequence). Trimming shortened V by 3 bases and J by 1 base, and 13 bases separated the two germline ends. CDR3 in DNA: TGTGCCTGGAGCCGGGGGACAACATCTGGAAACACCATATATTTT. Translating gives CAWSRGTTSGNTIYF.

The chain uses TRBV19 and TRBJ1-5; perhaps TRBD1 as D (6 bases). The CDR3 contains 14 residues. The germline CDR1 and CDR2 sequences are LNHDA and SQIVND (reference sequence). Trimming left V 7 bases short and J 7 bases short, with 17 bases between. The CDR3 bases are TGTGCCAGTAACCGACTACAGGGAAGCCAGCCCCAGCATTTT. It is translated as CASNRLQGSQPQHF.

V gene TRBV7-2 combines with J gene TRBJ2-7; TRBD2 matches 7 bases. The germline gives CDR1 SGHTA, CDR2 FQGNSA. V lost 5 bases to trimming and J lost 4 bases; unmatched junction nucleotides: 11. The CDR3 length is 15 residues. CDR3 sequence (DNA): TGTGCCAGCAGCACGCGGTGGGCGGGAGCGTACGAGCAGTACTTC. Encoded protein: CASSTRWAGAYEQYF.

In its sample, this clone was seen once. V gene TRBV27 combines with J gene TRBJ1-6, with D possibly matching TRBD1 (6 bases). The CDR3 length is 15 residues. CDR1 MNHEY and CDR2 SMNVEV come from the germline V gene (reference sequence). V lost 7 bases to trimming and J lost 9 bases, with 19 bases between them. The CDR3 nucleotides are TGTGCCAGCAAACTCGAGGGGGAGGGGGGTTCACCCCTCCACTTT. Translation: CASKLEGEGGSPLHF.

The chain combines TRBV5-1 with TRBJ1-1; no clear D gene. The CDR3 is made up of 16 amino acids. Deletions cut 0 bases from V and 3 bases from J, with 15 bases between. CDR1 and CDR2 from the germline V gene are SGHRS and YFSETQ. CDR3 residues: CASSLGLAALYTEAFF. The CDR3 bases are TGCGCCAGCAGCTTGGGCCTGGCAGCCCTTTACACTGAAGCTTTCTTT.

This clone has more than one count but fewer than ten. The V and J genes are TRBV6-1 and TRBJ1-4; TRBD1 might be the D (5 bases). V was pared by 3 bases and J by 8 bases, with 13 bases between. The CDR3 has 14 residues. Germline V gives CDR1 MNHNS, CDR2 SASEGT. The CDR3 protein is CASSEGLGDEKLFF. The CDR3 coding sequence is TGTGCCAGCAGTGAGGGCCTAGGGGACGAAAAACTGTTTTTT.

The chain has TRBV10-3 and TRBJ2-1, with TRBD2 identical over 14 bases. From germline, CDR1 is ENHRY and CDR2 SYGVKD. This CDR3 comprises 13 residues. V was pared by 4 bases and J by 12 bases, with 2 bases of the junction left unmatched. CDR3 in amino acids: CAISGGTSGRQFF. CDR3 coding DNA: TGTGCCATCAGTGGAGGGACTAGCGGGAGGCAGTTCTTC.

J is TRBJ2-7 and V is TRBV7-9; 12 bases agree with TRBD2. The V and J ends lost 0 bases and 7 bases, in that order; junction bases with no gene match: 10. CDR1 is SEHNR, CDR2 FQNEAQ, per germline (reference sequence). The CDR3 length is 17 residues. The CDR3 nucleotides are TGTGCCAGCAGCTTAGCCCCTAGCGGGGGGGGCCCGGGGGAGCAGTACTTC. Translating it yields CASSLAPSGGGPGEQYF. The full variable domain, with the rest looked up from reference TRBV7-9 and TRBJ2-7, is DTGVSQNPRHKITKRGQNVTFRCDPISEHNRLYWYRQTLGQGPEFLTYFQNEAQLEKSRLLSDRFSAERPKGSFSTLEIQRTEQGDSAMYLCASSLAPSGGGPGEQYFGPGTRLTVT.

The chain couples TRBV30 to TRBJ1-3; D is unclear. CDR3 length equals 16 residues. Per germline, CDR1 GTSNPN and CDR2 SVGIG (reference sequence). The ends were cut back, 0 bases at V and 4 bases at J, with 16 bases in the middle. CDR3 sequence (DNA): TGTGCCTGGAGTGTATCGGGCATCTTAAAGGGAAACACCATATATTTT. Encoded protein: CAWSVSGILKGNTIYF.

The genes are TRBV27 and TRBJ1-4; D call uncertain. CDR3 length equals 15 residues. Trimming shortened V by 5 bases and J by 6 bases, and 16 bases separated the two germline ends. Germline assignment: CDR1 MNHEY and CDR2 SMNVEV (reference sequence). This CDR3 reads CASSNRTYHYEKLFF. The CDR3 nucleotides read TGTGCCAGCAGTAATCGGACGTATCATTATGAAAAACTGTTTTTT.

The CDR3: CASSLYPSTDTQYF. The CDR3 region has the DNA TGTGCCAGCAGCTTATATCCCAGCACAGATACGCAGTATTTT. The chain uses TRBV11-3 and TRBJ2-3; D is unresolved. Deletions cut 2 bases from V and 0 bases from J, with 6 bases between. The CDR3 runs to 14 residues. The V gene's germline CDR1 is SGHNT and CDR2 YENEEA.

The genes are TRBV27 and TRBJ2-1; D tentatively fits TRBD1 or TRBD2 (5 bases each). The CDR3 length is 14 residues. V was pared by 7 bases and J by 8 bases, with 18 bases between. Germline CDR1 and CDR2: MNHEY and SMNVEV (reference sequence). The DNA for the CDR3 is TGTGCCAGCAAGTTTCGGGGCGACACGTATGAGCAGTTCTTC. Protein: CASKFRGDTYEQFF.

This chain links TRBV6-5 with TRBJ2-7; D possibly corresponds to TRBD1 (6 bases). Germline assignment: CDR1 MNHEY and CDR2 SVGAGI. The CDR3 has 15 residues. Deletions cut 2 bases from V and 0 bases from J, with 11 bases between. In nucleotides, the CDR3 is TGTGCCAGCAGTTACAGGGGGACGGGCTCCTACGAGCAGTACTTC. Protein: CASSYRGTGSYEQYF.

CDR3 in amino acids: CASSRPGVEYNEQFF. CDR3 in DNA: TGTGCCAGTAGTAGGCCCGGGGTGGAATACAATGAGCAGTTCTTC. The rearrangement links TRBV19 to TRBJ2-1; D is perhaps TRBD2 (5 bases). Germline lookup yields CDR1 LNHDA and CDR2 SQIVND (reference sequence). Trimming removed 4 bases at V and 4 bases at J, with 14 bases between. The CDR3 is 15 residues long.

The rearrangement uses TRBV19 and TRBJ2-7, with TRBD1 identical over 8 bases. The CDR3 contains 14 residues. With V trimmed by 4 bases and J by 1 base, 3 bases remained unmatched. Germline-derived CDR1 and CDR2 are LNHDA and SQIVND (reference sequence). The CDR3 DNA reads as TGTGCCAGTAGTACCGGGACAGGATCCTACGAGCAGTACTTC. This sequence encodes CASSTGTGSYEQYF.

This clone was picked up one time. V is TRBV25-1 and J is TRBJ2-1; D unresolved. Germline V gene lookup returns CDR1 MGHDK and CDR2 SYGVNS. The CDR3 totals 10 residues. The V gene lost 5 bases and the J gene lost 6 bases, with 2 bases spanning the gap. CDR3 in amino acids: CASSLNEQFF. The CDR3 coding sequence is TGTGCCAGCAGTCTCAATGAGCAGTTCTTC.

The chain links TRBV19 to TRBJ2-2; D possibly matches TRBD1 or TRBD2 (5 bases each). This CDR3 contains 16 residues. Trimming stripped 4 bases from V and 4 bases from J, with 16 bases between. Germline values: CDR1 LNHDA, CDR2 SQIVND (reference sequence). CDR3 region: CASSTSGTLTTGELFF. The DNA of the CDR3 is TGTGCCAGTAGTACCTCCGGGACCCTTACCACCGGGGAGCTGTTTTTT. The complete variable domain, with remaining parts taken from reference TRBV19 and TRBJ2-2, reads DGGITQSPKYLFRKEGQNVTLSCEQNLNHDAMYWYRQDPGQGLRLIYYSQIVNDFQKGDIAEGYSVSREKKESFPLTVTSAQKNPTAFYLCASSTSGTLTTGELFFGEGSRLTVL.

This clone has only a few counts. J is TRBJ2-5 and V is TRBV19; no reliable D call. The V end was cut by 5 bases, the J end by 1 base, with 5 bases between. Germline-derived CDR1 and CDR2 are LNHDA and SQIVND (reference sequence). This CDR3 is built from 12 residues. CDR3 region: CASSVGQETQYF. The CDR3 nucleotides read TGTGCCAGTAGTGTGGGCCAAGAGACCCAGTACTTC.

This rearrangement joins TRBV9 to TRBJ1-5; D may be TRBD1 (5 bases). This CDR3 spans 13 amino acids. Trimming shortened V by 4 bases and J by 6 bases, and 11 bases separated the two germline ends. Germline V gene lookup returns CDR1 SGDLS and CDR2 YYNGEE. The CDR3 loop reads CASSSEGSQPQHF. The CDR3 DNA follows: TGTGCCAGCAGCTCAGAGGGGTCTCAGCCCCAGCATTTT.

The CDR3 loop is CASSFTRETQYF. In DNA, the CDR3 is TGTGCCAGCAGTTTCACTAGGGAGACCCAGTACTTC. The genes are TRBV6-5 and TRBJ2-5, with D possibly matching TRBD2 (5 bases). V lost 4 bases to trimming and J lost 5 bases, with 8 bases between them. The V gene's germline CDR1 is MNHEY and CDR2 SVGAGI. The CDR3 is 12 amino acids.